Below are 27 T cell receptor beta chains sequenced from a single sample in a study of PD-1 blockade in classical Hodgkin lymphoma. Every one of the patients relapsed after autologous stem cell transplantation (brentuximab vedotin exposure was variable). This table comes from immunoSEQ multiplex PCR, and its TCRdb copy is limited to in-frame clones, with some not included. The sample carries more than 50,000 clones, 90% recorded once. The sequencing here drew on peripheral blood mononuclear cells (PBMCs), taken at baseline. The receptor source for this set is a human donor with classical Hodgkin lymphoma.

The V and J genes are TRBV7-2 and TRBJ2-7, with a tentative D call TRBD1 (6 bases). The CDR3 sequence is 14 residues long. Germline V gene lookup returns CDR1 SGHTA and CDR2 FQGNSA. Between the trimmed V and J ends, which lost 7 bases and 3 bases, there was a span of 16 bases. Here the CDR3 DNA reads TGTGCCAGCACCCCCGACAGGTCGGTCTACGAGCAGTACTTC. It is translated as CASTPDRSVYEQYF. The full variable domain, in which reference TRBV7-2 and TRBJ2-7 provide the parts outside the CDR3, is GAGVSQSPSNKVTEKGKDVELRCDPISGHTALYWYRQSLGQGLEFLIYFQGNSAPDKSGLPSDRFSAERTGGSVSTLTIQRTQQEDSAVYLCASTPDRSVYEQYFGPGTRLTVT.

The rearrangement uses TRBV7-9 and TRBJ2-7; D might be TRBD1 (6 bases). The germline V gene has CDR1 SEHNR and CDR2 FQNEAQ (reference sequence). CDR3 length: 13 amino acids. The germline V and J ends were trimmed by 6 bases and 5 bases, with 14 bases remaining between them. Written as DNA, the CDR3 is TGTGCCAGCAGTCTTACAGGGAATGACGAGCAGTACTTC. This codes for CASSLTGNDEQYF.

CDR3 bases: TGTGCCAGCAGCCCCACAGGGGGACCCCAAGAGACCCAGTACTTC. It is translated as CASSPTGGPQETQYF. The V call is TRBV7-9, the J call TRBJ2-5, with TRBD1 identical over 8 bases. Germline V gives CDR1 SEHNR, CDR2 FQNEAQ (reference sequence). The J segment lost 1 base and the V segment lost 5 bases, leaving 6 bases of the junction unmatched. CDR3 length: 15 amino acids.

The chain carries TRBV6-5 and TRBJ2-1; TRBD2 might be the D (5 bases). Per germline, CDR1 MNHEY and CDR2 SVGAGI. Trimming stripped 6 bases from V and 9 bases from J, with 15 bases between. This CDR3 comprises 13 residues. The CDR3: CASREPISGEQFF. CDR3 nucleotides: TGTGCCAGCAGGGAACCTATAAGCGGTGAGCAGTTCTTC.

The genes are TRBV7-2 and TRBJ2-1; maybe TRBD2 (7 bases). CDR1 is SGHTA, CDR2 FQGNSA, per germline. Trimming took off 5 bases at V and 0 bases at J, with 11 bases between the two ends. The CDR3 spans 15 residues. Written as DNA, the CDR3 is TGTGCCAGCAGCCCCGGGGGGCGCTCCTACAATGAGCAGTTCTTC. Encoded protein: CASSPGGRSYNEQFF.

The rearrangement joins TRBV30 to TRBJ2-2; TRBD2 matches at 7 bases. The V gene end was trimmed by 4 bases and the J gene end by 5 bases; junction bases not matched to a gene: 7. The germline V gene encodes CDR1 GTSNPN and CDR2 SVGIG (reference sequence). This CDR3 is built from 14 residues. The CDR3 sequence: CAWMRGTFTGELFF. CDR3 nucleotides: TGTGCCTGGATGCGGGGGACTTTTACCGGGGAGCTGTTTTTT.

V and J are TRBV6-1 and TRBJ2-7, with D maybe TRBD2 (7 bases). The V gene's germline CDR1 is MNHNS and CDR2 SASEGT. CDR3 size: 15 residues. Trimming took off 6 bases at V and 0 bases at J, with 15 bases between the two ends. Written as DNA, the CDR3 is TGTGCCAGCAGAGCCCGGGGGGCAAGCTCCTACGAGCAGTACTTC. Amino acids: CASRARGASSYEQYF.

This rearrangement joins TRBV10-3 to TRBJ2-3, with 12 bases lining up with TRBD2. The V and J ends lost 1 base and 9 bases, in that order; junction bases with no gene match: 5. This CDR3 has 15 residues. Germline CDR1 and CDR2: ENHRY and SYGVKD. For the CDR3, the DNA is TGTGCCATCAGTGAGTTACTAGCGGGAGGAGACACGCAGTATTTT. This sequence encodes CAISELLAGGDTQYF.

CDR3 amino acids: CASSRTRTAKNIQYF. The CDR3 coding sequence is TGTGCCAGCTCACGAACAAGGACAGCCAAAAACATTCAGTACTTC. The V call is TRBV18, the J call TRBJ2-4; D call uncertain. This CDR3 spans 15 amino acids. V lost 4 bases to trimming and J lost 0 bases, with 10 bases between them. CDR1 KGHSH and CDR2 LQKENI come from the germline V gene. The full variable domain, its missing parts supplied by reference TRBV18 and TRBJ2-4, is NAGVMQNPRHLVRRRGQEARLRCSPMKGHSHVYWYRQLPEEGLKFMVYLQKENIIDESGMPKERFSAEFPKEGPSILRIQQVVRGDSAAYFCASSRTRTAKNIQYFGAGTRLSVL.

The CDR3 nucleotides are TGTGCCAGCAGCTTCTCATCGGGGGAGGCGGGGTTCTTC. Its translation is CASSFSSGEAGFF. This chain joins TRBV5-4 and TRBJ2-1; D may be TRBD2 (6 bases). CDR3 size: 13 residues. Germline CDR1 reads SGHNT; CDR2 reads YYREEE (reference sequence). Trimming took off 2 bases at V and 15 bases at J, with 18 bases between the two ends.

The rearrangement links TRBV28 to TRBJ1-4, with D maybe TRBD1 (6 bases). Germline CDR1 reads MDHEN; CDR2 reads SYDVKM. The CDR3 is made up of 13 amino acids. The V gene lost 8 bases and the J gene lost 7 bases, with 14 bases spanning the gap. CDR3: CASEGGAREKLFF. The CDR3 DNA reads TGTGCCAGCGAGGGGGGGGCGCGTGAAAAACTGTTTTTT.

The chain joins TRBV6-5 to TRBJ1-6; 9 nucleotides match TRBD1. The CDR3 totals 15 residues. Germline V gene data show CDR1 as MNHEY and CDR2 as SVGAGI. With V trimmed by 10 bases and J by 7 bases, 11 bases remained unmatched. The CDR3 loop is CATGWSDRGNSPLHF. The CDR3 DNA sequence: TGTGCCACAGGTTGGTCCGACAGGGGGAATTCACCCCTCCACTTT.

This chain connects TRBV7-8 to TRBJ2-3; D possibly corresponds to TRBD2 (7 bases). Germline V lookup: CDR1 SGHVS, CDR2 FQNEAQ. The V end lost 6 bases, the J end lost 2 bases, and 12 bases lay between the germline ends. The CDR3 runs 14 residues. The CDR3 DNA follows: TGTGCCAGCAGAATAGGGGGGGACACAGATACGCAGTATTTT. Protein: CASRIGGDTDTQYF.

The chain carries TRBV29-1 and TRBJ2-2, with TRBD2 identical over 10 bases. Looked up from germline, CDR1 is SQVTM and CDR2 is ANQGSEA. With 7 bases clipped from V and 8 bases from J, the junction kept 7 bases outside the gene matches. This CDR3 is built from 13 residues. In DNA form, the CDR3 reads TGCAGCGCATTAATAGCGGGAGGTGGGGAGCTGTTTTTT. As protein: CSALIAGGGELFF.

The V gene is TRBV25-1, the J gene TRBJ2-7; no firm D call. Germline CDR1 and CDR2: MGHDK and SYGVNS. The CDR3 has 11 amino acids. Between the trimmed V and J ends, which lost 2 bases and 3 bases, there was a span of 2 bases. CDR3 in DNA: TGTGCCAGCAGTGAAGGCTACGAGCAGTACTTC. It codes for CASSEGYEQYF.

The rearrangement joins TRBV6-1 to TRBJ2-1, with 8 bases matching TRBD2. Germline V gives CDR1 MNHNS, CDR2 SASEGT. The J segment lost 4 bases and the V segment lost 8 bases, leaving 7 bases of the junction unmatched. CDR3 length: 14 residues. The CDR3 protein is CASPAGVGYNEQFF. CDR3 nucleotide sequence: TGTGCCAGCCCAGCGGGAGTAGGGTACAATGAGCAGTTCTTC.

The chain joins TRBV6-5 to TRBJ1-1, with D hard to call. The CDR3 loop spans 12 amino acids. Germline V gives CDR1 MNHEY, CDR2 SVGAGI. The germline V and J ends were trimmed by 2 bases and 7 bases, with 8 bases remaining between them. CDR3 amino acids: CASSYAGGEAFF. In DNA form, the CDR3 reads TGTGCCAGCAGTTACGCCGGAGGTGAAGCTTTCTTT.

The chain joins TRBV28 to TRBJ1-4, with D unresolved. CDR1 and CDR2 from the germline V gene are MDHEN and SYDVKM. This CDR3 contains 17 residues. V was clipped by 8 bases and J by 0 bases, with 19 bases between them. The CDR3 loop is CASGPPAGYATNEKLFF. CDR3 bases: TGTGCCAGCGGCCCTCCCGCGGGGTATGCAACTAATGAAAAACTGTTTTTT. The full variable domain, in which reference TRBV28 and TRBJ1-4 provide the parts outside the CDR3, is DVKVTQSSRYLVKRTGEKVFLECVQDMDHENMFWYRQDPGLGLRLIYFSYDVKMKEKGDIPEGYSVSREKKERFSLILESASTNQTSMYLCASGPPAGYATNEKLFFGSGTQLSVL.

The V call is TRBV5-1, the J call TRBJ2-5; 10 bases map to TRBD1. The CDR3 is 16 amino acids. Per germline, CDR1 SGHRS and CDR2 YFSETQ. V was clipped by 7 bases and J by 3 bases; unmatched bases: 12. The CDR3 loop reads CASSLRQDRGEETQYF. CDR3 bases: TGCGCCAGCTCCCTTCGGCAGGACAGGGGGGAAGAGACCCAGTACTTC.

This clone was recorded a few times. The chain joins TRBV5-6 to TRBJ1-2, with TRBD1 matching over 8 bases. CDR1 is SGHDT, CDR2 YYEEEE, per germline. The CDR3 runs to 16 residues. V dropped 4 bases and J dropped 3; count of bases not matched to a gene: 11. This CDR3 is CASSQRRQGTDYGYTF. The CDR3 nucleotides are TGTGCCAGCAGCCAGAGACGACAGGGGACGGACTATGGCTACACCTTC.

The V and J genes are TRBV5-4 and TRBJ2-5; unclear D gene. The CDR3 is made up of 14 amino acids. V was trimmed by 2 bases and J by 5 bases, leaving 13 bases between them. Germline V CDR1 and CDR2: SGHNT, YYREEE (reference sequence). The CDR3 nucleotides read TGTGCCAGCAGCTTAATGAGCTTCCGGGAGACCCAGTACTTC. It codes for CASSLMSFRETQYF.

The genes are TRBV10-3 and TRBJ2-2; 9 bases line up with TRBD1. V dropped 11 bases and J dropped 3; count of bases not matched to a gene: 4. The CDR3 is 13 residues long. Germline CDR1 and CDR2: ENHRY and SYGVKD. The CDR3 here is CAAQGADTGELFF. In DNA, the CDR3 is TGTGCCGCACAGGGGGCGGACACCGGGGAGCTGTTTTTT.

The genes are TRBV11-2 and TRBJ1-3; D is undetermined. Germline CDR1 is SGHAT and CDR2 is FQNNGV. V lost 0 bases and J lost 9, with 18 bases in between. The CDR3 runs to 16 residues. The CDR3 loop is CASSLDPAVRGSTIYF. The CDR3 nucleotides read TGTGCCAGCAGCTTAGATCCGGCAGTACGCGGTAGCACCATATATTTT.

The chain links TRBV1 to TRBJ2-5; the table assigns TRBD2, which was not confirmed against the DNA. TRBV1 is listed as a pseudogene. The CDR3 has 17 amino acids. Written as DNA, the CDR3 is TGCACCAGCAGCCAAGATGCTTTGCGGGGGGGCCGTGAGACCCAGTACTTC. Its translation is CTSSQDALRGGRETQYF.

CDR3 sequence reads: CASSEAPVGQPQHF. The CDR3 nucleotides read TGTGCCAGCAGTGAAGCGCCGGTGGGTCAGCCCCAGCATTTT. This chain links TRBV2 with TRBJ1-5; D is unclear. This CDR3 contains 14 residues. The germline CDR1 and CDR2 sequences are SNHLY and FYNNEI. Trimming took 0 bases from V and 6 from J, leaving 9 bases between them. Full variable domain (remainder filled in from reference TRBV2 and TRBJ1-5): EPEVTQTPSHQVTQMGQEVILRCVPISNHLYFYWYRQILGQKVEFLVSFYNNEISEKSEIFDDQFSVERPDGSNFTLKIRSTKLEDSAMYFCASSEAPVGQPQHFGDGTRLSIL.

The CDR3 sequence is CAISDSSSGVYNEQFF. CDR3 nucleotide sequence: TGTGCCATCAGTGACTCCTCTAGCGGGGTCTACAATGAGCAGTTCTTC. J is TRBJ2-1 and V is TRBV10-3, with 9 bases fitting TRBD2. In germline, CDR1 is ENHRY, CDR2 SYGVKD. V lost 3 bases to trimming and J lost 3 bases; unmatched junction nucleotides: 6. CDR3 size: 16 residues.

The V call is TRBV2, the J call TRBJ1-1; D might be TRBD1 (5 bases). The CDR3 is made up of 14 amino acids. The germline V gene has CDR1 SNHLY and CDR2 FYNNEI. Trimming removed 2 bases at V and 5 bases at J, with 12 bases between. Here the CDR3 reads CASSEWGEGTEAFF. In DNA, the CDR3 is TGTGCCAGCAGTGAATGGGGGGAAGGGACTGAAGCTTTCTTT.